This is a list of T cell receptor beta chains from one sample in a study of blood T cell repertoires in COVID-19. Clones were sequenced by immunoSEQ multiplex PCR, and TCRdb holds only the in-frame ones, with some missing. The repertoire consists of about 200,000 clones, with 70% to 85% occurring once and the leading ten covering under 6.5%. Sequencing was done on a sample of PBMCs or T cells enriched from blood (not recorded which). Receptor source: a woman aged 55-75 years with acute COVID-19. Each CDR3 is given with its conserved first and last residue. The D gene is left open where the match is weak. Expanded clones are given a class, and other clones once, few, many or no size at all.

J,V,D,size,DNA,CDR3
TRBJ1-2,TRBV20-1,NA,few,TGCAGTGCTTCCCGCAGGGATGGCTACACCTTC,CSASRRDGYTF
TRBJ1-1,TRBV28,NA,NA,TGTGCCAGCAGGAGCAGGGTCCGGGAGGGGGTTCGTAACACTGAAGCTTTCTTT,CASRSRVREGVRNTEAFF
TRBJ1-1,TRBV6-4,NA,NA,TGTGCCAGCAGTACTACAGCCTCCGCCGGGGGAGCTTTCTTT,CASSTTASAGGAFF
TRBJ1-5,TRBV3-1/TRBV3-2,TRBD1,NA,TGTGCCAGCAGCCGAGGCCGGGACAGAGATCAGCCCCAGCATTTT,CASSRGRDRDQPQHF
TRBJ1-2,TRBV28,NA,NA,TGTGCCAGCAGTTTAACCCGTCGGGGGTATTCTCCGGGCTACACCTTC,CASSLTRRGYSPGYTF
TRBJ1-2,TRBV11-2,TRBD1,NA,TGTGCCAGCACCGCCGGACAGGATAACTATGGCTACACCTTC,CASTAGQDNYGYTF
TRBJ2-1,TRBV10-3,TRBD2,NA,TGTGCCATCAGTGAGGGACTAGCGGGGAACAATGAGCAGTTCTTC,CAISEGLAGNNEQFF
TRBJ1-5,TRBV23-1,TRBD1,few,TGCGCCAGCAGTCAATCGTATTGGGGACAGAATCAGCCCCAGCATTTT,CASSQSYWGQNQPQHF
TRBJ1-2,TRBV28,NA,once,TGTGCCAGCAGTTTAATTGGCAGGGCTTCGGGCGGCTACACCTTC,CASSLIGRASGGYTF
TRBJ2-5,TRBV28,NA,NA,TGTGCCAGCAGTTCAGGACAGTGGAACCAGTACTTC,CASSSGQWNQYF
TRBJ2-7,TRBV12-3/TRBV12-4,TRBD1,NA,TGTGCCAGCAGTACACAACAGGGGTTCGAGCAGTACTTC,CASSTQQGFEQYF
TRBJ1-1,TRBV19,TRBD1,once,TGTGCCAGTACCGGCTGGGACAGGGGCACTGAAGCTTTCTTT,CASTGWDRGTEAFF
TRBJ1-2,TRBV29-1,NA,NA,TGCAGCGTTGTACAGGGTGGTGGCTACACCTTC,CSVVQGGGYTF
TRBJ2-5,TRBV5-1,TRBD2,NA,TGCGCCAGCAGCTTGGACGGACTAGCGGGAGAGACCCAGTACTTC,CASSLDGLAGETQYF
TRBJ2-5,TRBV5-1,TRBD1,NA,TGCGCCAGTTGTCTGGGACAGGGCTTGGAGACCCAGTACTTC,CASCLGQGLETQYF
TRBJ1-2,TRBV30,NA,NA,TGTGCCTGGAGTCGTCGGGGGGCAAATCCTAGCTATGGCTACACCTTC,CAWSRRGANPSYGYTF
TRBJ1-1,TRBV28,TRBD1,NA,TGTGCCAGCAGTGTCACAGGGGGCAGTGAAGCTTTCTTT,CASSVTGGSEAFF
TRBJ2-5,TRBV19,NA,NA,TGTGCCAGTAGTATAGGGGGACAACAAGAGACCCAGTACTTC,CASSIGGQQETQYF
TRBJ1-1,TRBV5-5,NA,NA,TGTGCCAGCAGCTTGGGACCCACGCTGAGAGGGAGGACTGAAGCTTTCTTT,CASSLGPTLRGRTEAFF
TRBJ2-4,TRBV6-2/TRBV6-3,TRBD2,once,TGTGCCAGCAGTTACGCGACTAGCGGGTGGGCCAAAAACATTCAGTACTTC,CASSYATSGWAKNIQYF
TRBJ1-1,TRBV19,NA,once,TGTGCCAGTAGTACGAGTCGGGGGACTGAAGCTTTCTTT,CASSTSRGTEAFF
TRBJ2-2,TRBV7-2,NA,NA,TGTGCCAGCAAGGCTAGCGTGAACACCGGGGAGCTGTTTTTT,CASKASVNTGELFF
TRBJ2-5,TRBV7-9,NA,NA,TGTGCCAGCCTCATGGGGCAGTACCAAGAGACCCAGTACTTC,CASLMGQYQETQYF
TRBJ1-3,TRBV7-9,NA,few,TGTGCCAGCAGCTTACGAGGGTTAGGTGGAAACACCATATATTTT,CASSLRGLGGNTIYF
TRBJ1-2,TRBV9,TRBD1,once,TGTGCCAGCAGCGTAGGGGACAGGGGCCCGGTGGGGGGCTACACCTTC,CASSVGDRGPVGGYTF
TRBJ2-1,TRBV5-4,NA,NA,TGTGCCAGCAGCTTGGCCGGCGGAAGAGTATACAATGAGCAGTTCTTC,CASSLAGGRVYNEQFF
TRBJ1-2,TRBV28,TRBD1,NA,TGTGCCAGCAGATCTCGGACAGGGCCCAGTCGAGGCTACACCTTC,CASRSRTGPSRGYTF
TRBJ2-6,TRBV30,TRBD1,NA,TGTGCCTGGGACAGGGGATGGTCTGGGGCCAACGTCCTGACTTTC,CAWDRGWSGANVLTF
TRBJ1-2,TRBV3-1/TRBV3-2,TRBD1,NA,TGTGCCAGCAGCCCTAGGAATGAACGGGACAGCGGACCTCATGGCTACACCTTC,CASSPRNERDSGPHGYTF
TRBJ1-3,TRBV19,NA,many,TGTGCCAGCAGCCTGGGGCAACCAAACGGAAACACCATATATTTT,CASSLGQPNGNTIYF
TRBJ1-6,TRBV6-4,NA,NA,TGTGCCAGCAGTGAGGGGGCGCATTCACCCCTCCACTTT,CASSEGAHSPLHF
TRBJ2-2,TRBV12-3/TRBV12-4,NA,NA,TGTGCCAGCAGGGGGGACTACACCGGGGAGCTGTTTTTT,CASRGDYTGELFF
TRBJ1-5,TRBV5-1,TRBD1,NA,TGCGCCAGCAGCCCCGGGACAGAGAATCAGCCCCAGCATTTT,CASSPGTENQPQHF
TRBJ1-6,TRBV21-1,NA,NA,TGTGCCATCGAGGACACACGGTCACCCCTCCACTTT,CAIEDTRSPLHF
TRBJ1-3,TRBV5-6,TRBD1,NA,TGTGCCAGCAGCTTGGTCGCGGACAGGGCTGGAAACACCATATATTTT,CASSLVADRAGNTIYF
TRBJ2-3,TRBV10-3,NA,NA,TGTGCCATCAACAGAGCCGAAACAGATACGCAGTATTTT,CAINRAETDTQYF
TRBJ1-1,TRBV19,NA,few,TGTGCCAGTAGTATTAGTAGTGGCACTGAAGCTTTCTTT,CASSISSGTEAFF
TRBJ1-2,TRBV2,NA,NA,TGTGCCAGCAGGTCCAGCTATGGCTACACCTTC,CASRSSYGYTF
TRBJ2-5,TRBV25-1,NA,NA,TGTGCCAGCCGAGAGGGGGGGCCGGGGGAGACCCAGTACTTC,CASREGGPGETQYF
TRBJ2-1,TRBV2,TRBD2,NA,TGTGCCAGCAGTCCTACTAGCGGCTGGAGCTCCTACAATGAGCAGTTCTTC,CASSPTSGWSSYNEQFF
TRBJ1-1,TRBV11-2,NA,NA,TGTGCCAGCAGCTTGGCCAGTTTAGCGGAAGCTTTCTTT,CASSLASLAEAFF
TRBJ2-7,TRBV7-6,NA,NA,TGTGCCAGCAGCCCGACTAGCTCCTACGAGCAGTACTTC,CASSPTSSYEQYF
TRBJ2-5,TRBV4-3,NA,NA,TGCGCCAGCAGCCAAGATCCCGGGGGTGGGGAGACCCAGTACTTC,CASSQDPGGGETQYF
TRBJ1-3,TRBV3-1/TRBV3-2,NA,NA,TGTGCCAGCAGCCCACTGCGGGGCCCTGGAAACACCATATATTTT,CASSPLRGPGNTIYF
TRBJ1-6,TRBV7-9,NA,NA,TGTGCCAGCAGCCCTACTATTACAGGGACCCTCTATTCACCCCTCCACTTT,CASSPTITGTLYSPLHF
TRBJ1-5,TRBV6-1,NA,many,TGTGCCAGCAGTGAGCGGATTAATCAGCCCCAGCATTTT,CASSERINQPQHF
TRBJ1-1,TRBV7-2,NA,once,TGTGCCAGCAGCTTACGTAGTGACACTGAAGCTTTCTTT,CASSLRSDTEAFF
TRBJ1-1,TRBV25-1,TRBD1,NA,TGTGCCAGCAGTGGGTTGCCAGGGGGCAACACTGAAGCTTTCTTT,CASSGLPGGNTEAFF
TRBJ1-5,TRBV24-1,NA,few,TGTGCCACCAGTGATTTTGCGGATCAGCCCCAGCATTTT,CATSDFADQPQHF
TRBJ1-5,TRBV9,TRBD1,NA,TGTGCCAGCAGCCCCGGGGGACAGGGTCATCAGCCCCAGCATTTT,CASSPGGQGHQPQHF